This T cell receptor beta chain was identified in a study of blood T cell repertoires in COVID-19. Using immunoSEQ multiplex PCR, the repertoire was profiled, and TCRdb retains in-frame clones only, with some absent. The sample holds a few hundred thousand clones, more than 80% seen once. The CDR3 is made up of 15 amino acids. Germline V gene sequence: CDR1 MGHRA, CDR2 YSYEKL. Trimming removed 1 base from V and 2 bases from J, with 9 bases in between. Material: peripheral blood. The gene calls are TRBV4-1 and TRBJ1-5; D unclear. The TCR originated in a man younger than 35 who had recovered from COVID-19. Here the CDR3 DNA reads TGCGCCAGCAGCCAAGTTCTGGGCGGCAATCAGCCCCAGCATTTT. Translated, it gives CASSQVLGGNQPQHF.